A selection of T cell receptor beta chains follows, all from one sample in a study of T cell responses to AZD1222 COVID-19 vaccine. Profiled with immunoSEQ multiplex PCR; TCRdb holds only in-frame clones, not every one. The sample has about 100,000 clones, approximately 90% seen once. The sample consisted of peripheral blood, taken on day 0 of AZD1222 vaccination. The receptors stem from an adult in good health. Both conserved end residues are part of each CDR3. A D gene is named only where the DNA matches it firmly. Clone sizes are given selectively: once, few, many, or a class where the clone is expanded.

CDR3: CASSLNSGGESPLHF; DNA: TGTGCCAGCAGCTTAAATAGTGGCGGGGAGTCACCCCTCCACTTT; size: NA; V: TRBV11-2; D: NA; length: 15; J: TRBJ1-6
CDR3: CASSFPRGEQFF; DNA: TGTGCCAGCAGTTTCCCACGCGGTGAGCAGTTCTTC; size: once; V: TRBV12-3/TRBV12-4; D: NA; length: 12; J: TRBJ2-1
CDR3: CASRITGSSGNTIYF; DNA: TGCGCCAGCAGAATAACAGGGAGCTCTGGAAACACCATATATTTT; size: NA; V: TRBV5-1; D: NA; length: 15; J: TRBJ1-3
CDR3: CASSYSNSGANVLTF; DNA: TGTGCCAGCAGTTACTCTAACTCTGGGGCCAACGTCCTGACTTTC; size: NA; V: TRBV6-2/TRBV6-3; D: NA; length: 15; J: TRBJ2-6
CDR3: CASSQVWGSGVGAISDTQYF; DNA: TGCGCCAGCAGCCAAGTCTGGGGTAGCGGGGTTGGTGCCATTTCAGATACGCAGTATTTT; size: NA; V: TRBV4-3; D: TRBD2; length: 20; J: TRBJ2-3
CDR3: CASSYSGQGNSPLHF; DNA: TGTGCCAGCAGTTACTCTGGACAGGGTAATTCACCCCTCCACTTT; size: NA; V: TRBV6-5; D: TRBD1; length: 15; J: TRBJ1-6
CDR3: CASSLVWEVSNQPQHF; DNA: TGTGCCAGCAGCTTAGTCTGGGAGGTGAGCAATCAGCCCCAGCATTTT; size: NA; V: TRBV7-8; D: NA; length: 16; J: TRBJ1-5
CDR3: CASSIEVSGIYGYTF; DNA: TGTGCCAGTAGTATTGAGGTATCAGGTATCTATGGCTACACCTTC; size: once; V: TRBV19; D: NA; length: 15; J: TRBJ1-2
CDR3: CASSASQRGEKLFF; DNA: TGTGCCAGCAGCGCGTCTCAAAGGGGTGAAAAACTGTTTTTT; size: NA; V: TRBV9; D: NA; length: 14; J: TRBJ1-4
CDR3: CASSFSGGDDEQYF; DNA: TGTGCCAGCAGCTTTTCTGGGGGCGACGACGAGCAGTACTTC; size: NA; V: TRBV7-2; D: NA; length: 14; J: TRBJ2-7
CDR3: CASSQDLGGLGREKLFF; DNA: TGCGCCAGCAGCCAAGATCTTGGGGGCCTGGGGAGGGAAAAACTGTTTTTT; size: NA; V: TRBV4-1; D: NA; length: 17; J: TRBJ1-4
CDR3: CASSLGQGRTEAFF; DNA: TGTGCCAGCAGCTTGGGACAGGGAAGGACTGAAGCTTTCTTT; size: NA; V: TRBV5-4; D: TRBD1; length: 14; J: TRBJ1-1
CDR3: CASSVGLARRYNEQFF; DNA: TGTGCCAGCAGCGTAGGACTAGCGAGGAGATACAATGAGCAGTTCTTC; size: NA; V: TRBV7-2; D: TRBD2; length: 16; J: TRBJ2-1
CDR3: CAISEAIGGYTF; DNA: TGTGCCATCAGTGAGGCAATCGGTGGCTACACCTTC; size: NA; V: TRBV10-3; D: NA; length: 12; J: TRBJ1-2
CDR3: CASSHGGAEGYEQYF; DNA: TGTGCCAGCAGCCATGGAGGGGCGGAGGGCTACGAGCAGTACTTC; size: once; V: TRBV14; D: NA; length: 15; J: TRBJ2-7
CDR3: CASSGRGNEQFF; DNA: TGTGCCAGCAGCGGGAGGGGTAATGAGCAGTTCTTC; size: NA; V: TRBV5-4; D: TRBD2; length: 12; J: TRBJ2-1
CDR3: CASSPRQTEAFF; DNA: TGTGCCAGCAGCCCAAGACAGACCGAAGCTTTCTTT; size: NA; V: TRBV11-2; D: NA; length: 12; J: TRBJ1-1
CDR3: CASSQGQGAIQPQHF; DNA: TGTGCCAGCAGCCAGGGGCAGGGGGCCATTCAGCCCCAGCATTTT; size: once; V: TRBV11-2; D: TRBD1; length: 15; J: TRBJ1-5